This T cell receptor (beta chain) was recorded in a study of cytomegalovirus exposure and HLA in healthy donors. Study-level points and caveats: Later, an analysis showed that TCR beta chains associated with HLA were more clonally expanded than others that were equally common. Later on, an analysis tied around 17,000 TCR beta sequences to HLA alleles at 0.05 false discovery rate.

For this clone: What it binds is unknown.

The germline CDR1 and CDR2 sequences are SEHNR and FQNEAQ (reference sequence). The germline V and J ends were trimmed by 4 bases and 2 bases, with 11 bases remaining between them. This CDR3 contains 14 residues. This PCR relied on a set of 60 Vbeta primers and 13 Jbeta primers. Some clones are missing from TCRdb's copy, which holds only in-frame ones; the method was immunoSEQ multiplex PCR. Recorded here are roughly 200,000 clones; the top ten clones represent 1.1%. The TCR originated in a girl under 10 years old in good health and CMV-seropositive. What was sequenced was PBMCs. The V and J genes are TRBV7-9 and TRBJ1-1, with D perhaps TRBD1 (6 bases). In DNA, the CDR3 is TGTGCCAGCAGCTCACAGGGATCCAACACTGAAGCTTTCTTT. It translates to CASSSQGSNTEAFF.